The 26 T cell receptor beta chains presented below share a single source sample, sequenced in a study of blood T cell repertoires in COVID-19. Sequencing used immunoSEQ multiplex PCR; TCRdb keeps in-frame clones, though not all of them. In the table there are approximately 89,000 clones, approximately 81% of which are singletons. The sequenced material came from peripheral blood. These receptors all stem from a woman between 65 and 79 years old with acute or convalescent COVID-19.

The rearrangement uses TRBV5-8 and TRBJ2-1; 7 nucleotides align to TRBD2. V dropped 2 bases and J dropped 7; count of bases not matched to a gene: 6. The CDR3 spans 14 residues. Germline CDR1 reads SGHTS; CDR2 reads YDEGEE. This CDR3 reads CASSLVGLSNEQFF. The CDR3 nucleotides read TGTGCCAGCAGCTTAGTGGGACTATCGAATGAGCAGTTCTTC.

The V call is TRBV29-1, the J call TRBJ1-3, with D perhaps matching TRBD1 (5 bases). The CDR3 is 14 amino acids. V lost 7 bases and J 3 bases, leaving 16 bases between the germline ends. Germline-derived CDR1 and CDR2 are SQVTM and ANQGSEA. The chain's CDR3 is CSATETDYGNTIYF. As DNA, the CDR3 is TGCAGCGCTACCGAGACAGATTATGGAAACACCATATATTTT.

The rearrangement uses TRBV7-9 and TRBJ2-2; the D is unclear. V was cut by 1 base and J by 8 bases, with 14 bases left in between. Germline V gene sequence: CDR1 SEHNR, CDR2 FQNEAQ (reference sequence). This CDR3 has 15 residues. CDR3 sequence reads: CASSLVSSRSGELFF. CDR3 coding DNA: TGTGCCAGCAGCTTAGTAAGCAGCCGGAGTGGGGAGCTGTTTTTT.

This chain uses TRBV21-1 with TRBJ1-3; no check of the table's D call, TRBD1, against the DNA was made. TRBV21-1 is a pseudogene segment. The CDR3 totals 17 residues. CDR3 nucleotides: TGTGCCAGCACCCAAAGGGGTAACAGTATCTCTGGAAACACCATATATTTT. Translated, it gives CASTQRGNSISGNTIYF.

The chain carries TRBV7-8 and TRBJ2-2; the match to TRBD2 covers 8 bases. Germline values: CDR1 SGHVS, CDR2 FQNEAQ. Trimming removed 5 bases from V and 3 bases from J; junction bases left unmatched: 11. The CDR3 has 17 residues. CDR3: CASSRDGGAGDTGELFF. DNA of the CDR3: TGTGCCAGCAGCCGAGACGGGGGGGCGGGAGACACCGGGGAGCTGTTTTTT.

This chain connects TRBV7-6 to TRBJ2-2, with TRBD2 matching 10 bases. Germline V gene lookup returns CDR1 SGHVS and CDR2 FNYEAQ. The CDR3 loop spans 16 amino acids. V was clipped by 1 base and J by 5 bases; unmatched bases: 4. CDR3 coding DNA: TGTGCCAGCAGCTTAGAGTCAGCGGGGGGGACCGGGGAGCTGTTTTTT. This gives the protein CASSLESAGGTGELFF.

This chain uses TRBV6-6 with TRBJ1-6; no clear D. The CDR3 runs to 14 residues. V was pared by 6 bases and J by 9 bases, with 15 bases between. Germline loops: CDR1 MNHNY, CDR2 SVGAGI (reference sequence). The CDR3 DNA sequence: TGTGCCAGCAGCCTAGACCGTAGGAGTTCACCCCTCCACTTT. It encodes CASSLDRRSSPLHF.

V gene TRBV24-1 combines with J gene TRBJ2-2, with D possibly being TRBD2 (6 bases). With 7 bases removed from V and 2 bases from J, the gap between germline ends came to 22 bases. The CDR3 runs to 18 residues. Germline values: CDR1 KGHDR, CDR2 SFDVKD. The chain's CDR3 is CATSQPAGQGLNTGELFF. The CDR3 DNA sequence: TGTGCCACCAGCCAACCTGCGGGCCAGGGACTTAACACCGGGGAGCTGTTTTTT.

V and J are TRBV7-9 and TRBJ2-1; 10 bases line up with TRBD2. Per the germline V gene, CDR1 is SEHNR and CDR2 is FQNEAQ (reference sequence). V lost 5 bases to trimming and J lost 4 bases; unmatched junction nucleotides: 14. The CDR3 extends over 18 amino acids. CDR3 sequence (DNA): TGTGCCAGCAGCGAATCTTTCCGAGCTAGCGGGAGTTACAATGAGCAGTTCTTC. Translation gives CASSESFRASGSYNEQFF.

This rearrangement joins TRBV12-3 or TRBV12-4 to TRBJ1-1; tentatively, D is TRBD1 (5 bases). The CDR3 is 13 residues long. V lost 3 bases, J lost 4 bases, and 9 bases lay in between. The CDR3: CASSFRGITEAFF. In DNA form, the CDR3 reads TGTGCCAGCAGTTTTAGGGGTATCACTGAAGCTTTCTTT.

The chain uses TRBV6-4 and TRBJ2-2; 7 positions match TRBD2. V lost 3 bases to trimming and J lost 4 bases; unmatched junction nucleotides: 5. Germline-derived CDR1 and CDR2 are MRHNA and SNTAGT. CDR3 length equals 15 residues. As DNA, the CDR3 is TGTGCCAGCAGTGAGGAAGCGGGGTTCACCGGGGAGCTGTTTTTT. It codes for CASSEEAGFTGELFF.

This clone was detected only a few times. This chain uses TRBV20-1 with TRBJ2-1; D not resolved. This CDR3 has 10 residues. V was pared by 4 bases and J by 6 bases, with 4 bases between. Per germline, CDR1 DFQATT and CDR2 SNEGSKA (reference sequence). CDR3 loop: CSAIGNEQFF. CDR3 bases: TGCAGTGCTATCGGCAATGAGCAGTTCTTC.

The genes are TRBV6-2 or TRBV6-3 and TRBJ2-7; 13 positions match TRBD2. V trimming: 5 bases; J trimming: 3 bases; junction bases outside the gene matches: 7. Germline CDR1 and CDR2: MNHEY and SVGEGT. The CDR3 spans 16 residues. This CDR3 is CASSKRLAGGLYEQYV. The CDR3 DNA reads as TGTGCCAGCAGTAAACGACTAGCGGGGGGCCTCTACGAGCAGTACGTC.

The J gene is TRBJ2-2, the V gene TRBV12-5, with 10 bases matching TRBD2. V lost 2 bases to trimming and J lost 5 bases; unmatched junction nucleotides: 8. Germline CDR1 and CDR2: LGHNT and FRNRAP. This CDR3 has 17 residues. The chain's CDR3 is CASGLPKREGQTGELFF. CDR3 coding DNA: TGTGCTAGTGGTTTGCCGAAGCGGGAGGGCCAGACCGGGGAGCTGTTTTTT. The variable domain in full, with the rest retrieved from reference TRBV12-5 and TRBJ2-2, is DARVTQTPRHKVTEMGQEVTMRCQPILGHNTVFWYRQTMMQGLELLAYFRNRAPLDDSGMPKDRFSAEMPDATLATLKIQPSEPRDSAVYFCASGLPKREGQTGELFFGEGSRLTVL.

The chain links TRBV25-1 to TRBJ1-3, with 8 nucleotides matching TRBD1. The ends lost 4 bases at V and 3 bases at J; junction bases unmatched: 5. The CDR3 contains 15 residues. The germline CDR1 and CDR2 sequences are MGHDK and SYGVNS. CDR3 nucleotides: TGTGCCAGCAGTGGTACAGGGGGTTATGGAAACACCATATATTTT. It specifies CASSGTGGYGNTIYF.

The V call is TRBV28, the J call TRBJ2-7; 9 bases line up with TRBD1. The CDR3 is 15 residues long. Looked up from germline, CDR1 is MDHEN and CDR2 is SYDVKM. J gave up 5 bases and V 1 base, and 6 bases lay outside the gene matches. For the CDR3, the DNA is TGTGCCAGCAGTTTATTTACAGGGGGCCTCGACGAGCAGTACGTC. Protein product: CASSLFTGGLDEQYV.

The chain uses TRBV6-2 or TRBV6-3 and TRBJ2-1; 8 bases map to TRBD1. The CDR3 loop spans 15 amino acids. V lost 5 bases, J lost 4 bases, and 7 bases stayed unmatched. Germline values: CDR1 MNHEY, CDR2 SVGEGT. The CDR3 spells CASSLGQVGYNEQFF. In DNA, the CDR3 is TGTGCCAGCAGTCTGGGACAGGTAGGGTACAATGAGCAGTTCTTC.

The chain has TRBV7-2 and TRBJ2-3; 11 nucleotides align to TRBD1. The germline V gene has CDR1 SGHTA and CDR2 FQGNSA. The CDR3 sequence is 16 residues long. The junction had 7 bases not matched to a gene; V was cut back by 2 bases and J by 6 bases. CDR3: CASSLQKRDRGDTQYF. DNA for the CDR3: TGTGCCAGCAGCTTACAGAAGCGGGACAGGGGGGATACGCAGTATTTT. The whole variable domain, remainder taken from reference TRBV7-2 and TRBJ2-3, is GAGVSQSPSNKVTEKGKDVELRCDPISGHTALYWYRQSLGQGLEFLIYFQGNSAPDKSGLPSDRFSAERTGGSVSTLTIQRTQQEDSAVYLCASSLQKRDRGDTQYFGPGTRLTVL.

The chain recombines TRBV12-3 or TRBV12-4 with TRBJ1-1, with D hard to call. The CDR3 consists of 11 residues. V was trimmed by 2 bases and J by 8 bases, leaving 6 bases between them. The CDR3 DNA reads as TGTGCCAGCAGTTTACTTCTCGAAGCTTTCTTT. As protein: CASSLLLEAFF.

The chain has TRBV13 and TRBJ2-7; TRBD2 agrees at 11 bases. With V trimmed by 4 bases and J by 4 bases, 6 bases remained unmatched. CDR1 is PRHDT and CDR2 is FYEKMQ in the germline V gene (reference sequence). The CDR3 has 15 amino acids. The CDR3 DNA is TGTGCCAGCAGCTATAGCGGGGGGGGCGAGTACGAGCAGTACGTC. Translating gives CASSYSGGGEYEQYV.

The chain has TRBV5-1 and TRBJ1-2, with 7 bases fitting TRBD1. Germline-derived CDR1 and CDR2 are SGHRS and YFSETQ. The CDR3 contains 17 residues. The V segment lost 0 bases and the J segment 4 bases; nucleotides outside the gene matches: 12. The CDR3, as DNA: TGCGCCAGCAGCTTGGCCCGAGGGACAGCGGGCTCCTATGGCTACACCTTC. It specifies CASSLARGTAGSYGYTF.

The chain carries TRBV7-2 and TRBJ2-3, with D possibly matching TRBD2 (6 bases). The CDR3 is 13 residues long. V was trimmed by 5 bases and J by 4 bases, leaving 10 bases between them. The germline V gene has CDR1 SGHTA and CDR2 FQGNSA. CDR3 DNA: TGTGCCAGCAGCCTCCGGAGGGCAGATACGCAGTATTTT. Amino acids: CASSLRRADTQYF.

CDR3 loop: CASSYRRENYGYTF. The CDR3 nucleotides read TGTGCCAGCAGTTACCGCCGGGAGAACTATGGCTACACCTTC. The chain links TRBV6-6 to TRBJ1-2, with D uncertain. Germline-derived CDR1 and CDR2 are MNHNY and SVGAGI (reference sequence). Trimming shortened V by 2 bases and J by 2 bases, and 9 bases separated the two germline ends. CDR3 length: 14 amino acids.

The rearrangement uses TRBV27 and TRBJ2-7, with TRBD2 matching over 7 bases. In germline, CDR1 is MNHEY, CDR2 SMNVEV (reference sequence). CDR3 size: 13 residues. After removal of 5 bases from V and 7 bases from J, the junction contained 8 bases not matched to a gene. The CDR3 region has the DNA TGTGCCAGCAGTATTACTTGGGAGGGGGAGCAGTACGTC. Protein: CASSITWEGEQYV.

This clone has only one observation. This chain uses TRBV27 with TRBJ2-2; D perhaps matches TRBD1 (6 bases). Trimming pared 5 bases from V and 4 bases from J, leaving 23 bases between. Per germline, CDR1 MNHEY and CDR2 SMNVEV (reference sequence). CDR3 length: 18 amino acids. CDR3 in DNA: TGTGCCAGCAGTCTTGCCACACTGGGACACCTGGCCACCGGGGAGCTGTTTTTT. Translation gives CASSLATLGHLATGELFF.

The rearrangement joins TRBV7-2 to TRBJ1-1, with 9 nucleotides matching TRBD1. Unmatched junction bases numbered 6, after V lost 5 bases and J lost 5 bases. CDR3 length equals 14 residues. CDR1 is SGHTA and CDR2 is FQGNSA in the germline V gene. The CDR3 sequence: CASSPGTGRTEAFF. CDR3 DNA sequence: TGTGCCAGCAGCCCGGGGACAGGGCGGACTGAAGCTTTCTTT.